This T cell receptor (beta chain) was retrieved from a study of OX40 agonist ivuxolimab in advanced cancers. Broader study findings: Circulating CD4+ and CD8+ T cells showed clonal expansion by week 6 at 0.1 to 3.0 mg/kg.

Only in-frame clones appear in the TCRdb table, and some are missing; sequencing was by immunoSEQ multiplex PCR. The sample shows over 25,000 clones, more than 65% of them seen only once. For this clone: No antigen is known for it. A read error likely explains this, since a far larger clone differs by one base. Other DNA sequences in this specimen translate into the identical CDR3.

CDR1 and CDR2 from the germline V gene are SGHNT and YYREEE (reference sequence). V was clipped by 4 bases and J by 0 bases, with 22 bases between them. This CDR3 is 18 amino acids long. The sampling schedule covered blood at baseline, cycle 4 day 1, and cycle 7 day 1. The source is an adult with an advanced solid tumor such as melanoma, head and neck, liver or kidney cancer. The chain recombines TRBV5-4 with TRBJ1-1; D is unresolved. The sequenced sample was CD4+ or CD8+ T cells sorted from blood, obtained in a trial of the OX40 agonist ivuxolimab. CDR3 loop: CASSQDPGKTVMNTEAFF. In nucleotides, the CDR3 is TGTGCCAGCAGCCAAGATCCGGGGAAAACGGTTATGAACACTGAAGCTTTCTTT.